A single sample is the source of the 28 T cell receptor beta chains below, sequenced in a study of T-cell memory formation after mild COVID-19 (dated by TCRdb to 2020 to 2022). The library was prepared using 5' RACE. TCRdb names Illumina NovaSeq 6000 as the instrument used. TCRdb's own reprocessing of the public reads used fastp at Q25 and MiXCR and kept productive beta chains. Rows with one shared CDR3 protein collapse into an entry with the most common genes and DNA. A total of approximately 500,000 distinct CDR3 sequences appear in this sample, around 27% of them only once. Roughly an eighth of the sample goes to the ten largest clones. What was sequenced was PBMCs or a T cell subset sorted from them (not recorded which). Receptor source: an adult woman who had mild COVID-19 (a few samples of this study predate the infection). The sample titles of this study are shuffled in the database, so cell type and time point are left out; the donor was told from shared clones.

J is TRBJ2-1 and V is TRBV12-3 or TRBV12-4, with TRBD1 identical over 7 bases. The V segment lost 5 bases and the J segment 5 bases; nucleotides outside the gene matches: 3. The CDR3 totals 13 residues. The CDR3 loop is CASSGDRNNEQFF. The CDR3 DNA follows: TGTGCCAGCAGTGGGGACAGAAACAATGAGCAGTTCTTC.

The sample holds a few counts of this clonotype. The rearrangement uses TRBV12-3 or TRBV12-4 and TRBJ1-1; TRBD1 matches at 7 bases. The junction had 14 bases not matched to a gene; V was cut back by 5 bases and J by 8 bases. The CDR3 is made up of 15 amino acids. The CDR3 DNA is TGTGCCAGCAGTCCCACCCAAGGAAGGGACAGCGAAGCTTTCTTT. It codes for CASSPTQGRDSEAFF.

This clonotype was seen a few times. This chain links TRBV6-2 or TRBV6-3 with TRBJ2-7, with D possibly TRBD2 on 6 matching bases. The CDR3 has 15 residues. Germline assignment: CDR1 MNHEY and CDR2 SVGEGT. V shed 2 bases and J shed 2 bases, with 13 bases lying between them. The CDR3 spells CASSYNPSVAYEQYF. The CDR3 nucleotides read TGTGCCAGCAGTTACAATCCTAGCGTGGCCTACGAGCAGTACTTC.

This clonotype was counted only a few times. The chain uses TRBV18 and TRBJ2-7; D not resolved. Trimming shortened V by 2 bases and J by 3 bases, and 8 bases separated the two germline ends. This CDR3 comprises 13 residues. CDR1 is KGHSH, CDR2 LQKENI, per germline. The CDR3 DNA is TGTGCCAGCTCACCAGGGATAGGCTACGAGCAGTACTTC. Translated, it gives CASSPGIGYEQYF.

This clonotype has only a few counts. V is TRBV12-3 or TRBV12-4 and J is TRBJ2-3; 12 bases map to TRBD2. V shed 6 bases, J shed 4 bases, and the junction held 8 bases outside the gene matches. This CDR3 is 16 amino acids long. This CDR3 reads CASSHDLAGGADTQYF. Here the CDR3 DNA reads TGTGCCAGCAGCCACGACCTAGCGGGAGGGGCAGATACGCAGTATTTT.

V gene TRBV12-3 or TRBV12-4 combines with J gene TRBJ2-1; tentative D call: TRBD1 (6 bases). The CDR3 extends over 14 amino acids. Trimming shortened V by 3 bases and J by 5 bases, and 11 bases separated the two germline ends. Here the CDR3 reads CASSFTGTNNEQFF. CDR3 in DNA: TGTGCCAGCAGTTTCACCGGGACAAACAATGAGCAGTTCTTC.

The table lists this clonotype with a few counts. The genes are TRBV6-5 and TRBJ2-3; no clear D. The CDR3 spans 15 residues. The germline V gene has CDR1 MNHEY and CDR2 SVGAGI. Trimming stripped 4 bases from V and 1 base from J, with 12 bases between. The CDR3 DNA is TGTGCCAGCAGTTCTCGTTCGTCAGGCACAGATACGCAGTATTTT. It is translated as CASSSRSSGTDTQYF.

This chain uses TRBV2 with TRBJ2-4, with TRBD1 identical over 12 bases. Germline loops: CDR1 SNHLY, CDR2 FYNNEI. There are 15 residues in the CDR3. V was clipped by 7 bases and J by 3 bases; unmatched bases: 4. This CDR3 is CASTGQGARKNIQYF. Written as DNA, the CDR3 is TGTGCCAGCACGGGACAGGGGGCGCGCAAAAACATTCAGTACTTC.

The rearrangement joins TRBV20-1 to TRBJ2-7; 9 nucleotides match TRBD2. J was trimmed by 6 bases and V by 3 bases; bases with no gene match: 6. Per germline, CDR1 DFQATT and CDR2 SNEGSKA (reference sequence). This CDR3 has 13 residues. The CDR3 sequence: CSARAGGTSEQYF. CDR3 sequence (DNA): TGCAGTGCTAGGGCGGGAGGGACGAGCGAGCAGTACTTC.

This chain joins TRBV6-2 or TRBV6-3 and TRBJ2-7; a weak D match, TRBD2 (6 bases). The CDR3 runs 16 residues. Trimming left V 5 bases short and J 0 bases short, with 17 bases between. CDR1 and CDR2 (germline): MNHEY, SVGEGT. The CDR3 reads CASSPHGTVDSYEQYF. The DNA of the CDR3 is TGTGCCAGCAGTCCTCACGGGACTGTCGACTCCTACGAGCAGTACTTC.

For the CDR3, the DNA is TGCGCCAGCAGCTTGGATGGTGGATTCGGGGAGCTGTTTTTT. It encodes CASSLDGGFGELFF. The chain is built from TRBV5-1 and TRBJ2-2, with D hard to call. CDR1 and CDR2 (germline): SGHRS, YFSETQ. Trimming took off 0 bases at V and 7 bases at J, with 10 bases between the two ends. The CDR3 has 14 residues.

This chain links TRBV6-2 or TRBV6-3 with TRBJ2-7; D is perhaps TRBD2 (6 bases). Germline CDR1 MNHEY, CDR2 SVGEGT. V was clipped by 5 bases and J by 5 bases, with 16 bases between them. The CDR3 extends over 14 amino acids. In nucleotides, the CDR3 is TGTGCCAGCAGTCTCTCCGGGACTGCCAACGAGCAGTACTTC. This gives the protein CASSLSGTANEQYF.

This clonotype was observed a handful of times. The V call is TRBV28, the J call TRBJ1-2; the match to TRBD1 covers 9 bases. CDR1 and CDR2 from the germline V gene are MDHEN and SYDVKM. The CDR3 consists of 15 residues. Trimming removed 5 bases from V and 3 bases from J; junction bases left unmatched: 7. The CDR3 protein is CASSADRGVHYGYTF. CDR3 sequence (DNA): TGTGCCAGCAGTGCAGACAGGGGGGTTCACTATGGCTACACCTTC.

This clonotype has more than one count but fewer than ten. The V call is TRBV20-1, the J call TRBJ2-3; a weak D match, TRBD2 (7 bases). The germline V gene has CDR1 DFQATT and CDR2 SNEGSKA (reference sequence). With 4 bases removed from V and 1 base from J, the gap between germline ends came to 15 bases. The CDR3 has 15 residues. The CDR3 protein is CSANRGGPGTDTQYF. The CDR3 DNA reads TGCAGTGCTAATAGGGGGGGCCCGGGCACAGATACGCAGTATTTT.

This clonotype was detected only a few times. The chain uses TRBV7-6 and TRBJ2-5, with D possibly TRBD2 on 5 matching bases. This CDR3 contains 15 residues. CDR1 is SGHVS and CDR2 is FNYEAQ in the germline V gene. V was shortened by 4 bases and J by 0 bases, with 12 bases between the two germline ends. This CDR3 is CASSYSLGDQETQYF. The CDR3 coding sequence is TGTGCCAGCAGCTACTCCTTGGGAGACCAAGAGACCCAGTACTTC.

This clonotype was picked up a small number of times. This chain links TRBV29-1 with TRBJ1-2; D might be TRBD1 (5 bases). V shed 7 bases and J shed 8 bases, with 11 bases lying between them. CDR1 is SQVTM and CDR2 is ANQGSEA in the germline V gene. The CDR3 covers 10 residues. This CDR3 reads CSAGRDGYTF. DNA for the CDR3: TGCAGCGCCGGACGGGACGGCTACACCTTC.

The CDR3 DNA follows: TGTGCCAGCAGCGTAGGGCCGACAGAGAACACTGAAGCTTTCTTT. This translates into CASSVGPTENTEAFF. V and J are TRBV9 and TRBJ1-1, with a tentative D call TRBD1 (5 bases). Trimming removed 0 bases from V and 1 base from J, with 10 bases in between. This CDR3 has 15 amino acids. Germline CDR1 reads SGDLS; CDR2 reads YYNGEE.

The chain has TRBV29-1 and TRBJ1-3; no firm D call. V shed 0 bases and J shed 4 bases, with 10 bases lying between them. From germline, CDR1 is SQVTM and CDR2 ANQGSEA. The CDR3 consists of 14 residues. CDR3 sequence: CSVEEAGSGNTIYF. The CDR3 nucleotides read TGCAGCGTTGAAGAGGCAGGTTCGGGAAACACCATATATTTT.

The J gene is TRBJ1-5, the V gene TRBV6-6; D unclear. V lost 2 bases to trimming and J lost 7 bases, with 12 bases between them. Germline values: CDR1 MNHNY, CDR2 SVGAGI (reference sequence). The CDR3 loop spans 14 amino acids. CDR3 sequence reads: CASSYAPRVQPQHF. The CDR3 DNA reads TGTGCCAGCAGTTACGCCCCACGGGTCCAGCCCCAGCATTTT.

This clonotype was found a few times. The V and J genes are TRBV2 and TRBJ2-3; tentatively, D is TRBD1 or TRBD2 (6 bases each). The CDR3 is 17 residues long. Between the trimmed V and J ends, which lost 0 bases and 6 bases, there was a span of 19 bases. Germline lookup yields CDR1 SNHLY and CDR2 FYNNEI. The CDR3 nucleotides are TGTGCCAGCAGTGAAGCAGGGGGGAACAGGTGGTTGGATACGCAGTATTTT. This translates into CASSEAGGNRWLDTQYF.

V gene TRBV6-5 combines with J gene TRBJ1-2; the D gene is possibly TRBD1 (5 bases). Trimming removed 4 bases at V and 2 bases at J, with 14 bases between. The CDR3 is 15 residues long. Germline-derived CDR1 and CDR2 are MNHEY and SVGAGI. CDR3 loop: CASSLVRGGNYGYTF. In DNA, the CDR3 is TGTGCCAGCAGTTTGGTTAGGGGAGGGAACTATGGCTACACCTTC.

The chain has TRBV10-3 and TRBJ2-1, with a weak D call TRBD2 (6 bases). The germline V gene encodes CDR1 ENHRY and CDR2 SYGVKD. The V and J ends lost 9 bases and 0 bases respectively, with 12 bases between them. The CDR3 is made up of 14 amino acids. In nucleotides, the CDR3 is TGTGCCATGGCGCGGGAAAGCTCCTACAATGAGCAGTTCTTC. Translation: CAMARESSYNEQFF.

The rearrangement joins TRBV5-5 to TRBJ2-2; 8 nucleotides line up with TRBD1. This CDR3 is built from 15 residues. Trimming took 1 base from V and 5 from J; bases not matched to a gene: 4. Germline CDR1 reads SGHKS; CDR2 reads YYEKEE (reference sequence). The CDR3 DNA follows: TGTGCCAGCAGCTTGTTGAGGGACAGGACCGGGGAGCTGTTTTTT. Encoded protein: CASSLLRDRTGELFF.

This rearrangement joins TRBV11-2 to TRBJ2-3, with TRBD2 matching 11 bases. Germline CDR1 is SGHAT and CDR2 is FQNNGV. This CDR3 contains 16 residues. V shed 0 bases and J 8 bases; nucleotides not matched to a gene: 7. The CDR3 sequence: CASSLEIAGGSFTQYF. CDR3 bases: TGTGCCAGCAGCTTAGAGATAGCGGGAGGGTCTTTTACGCAGTATTTT.

This clonotype was seen many times. The V gene is TRBV5-1, the J gene TRBJ2-7; 9 bases align to TRBD1. This CDR3 comprises 16 residues. Per germline, CDR1 SGHRS and CDR2 YFSETQ. J gave up 2 bases and V 4 bases, and 10 bases lay outside the gene matches. The CDR3 DNA is TGCGCCAGCAGCCTTGCTTCCGGGACAGGGACCTACGAGCAGTACTTC. Its protein is CASSLASGTGTYEQYF.

This clonotype was counted a single time. The gene calls are TRBV27 and TRBJ2-1, with D possibly TRBD2 on 5 matching bases. The germline V gene has CDR1 MNHEY and CDR2 SMNVEV (reference sequence). The CDR3 extends over 19 amino acids. Trimming cost V 6 bases and J 0 bases, with 24 bases left between them. In nucleotides, the CDR3 is TGTGCCAGCAGCCAAGATACCCTTACGGGGATCTCCTCCTACAATGAGCAGTTCTTC. This gives the protein CASSQDTLTGISSYNEQFF.

In this sample, this clonotype turned up a few times. The V and J genes are TRBV20-1 and TRBJ1-1, with 9 nucleotides matching TRBD1. J was trimmed by 4 bases and V by 3 bases; bases with no gene match: 12. The CDR3 contains 16 residues. Looked up from germline, CDR1 is DFQATT and CDR2 is SNEGSKA (reference sequence). CDR3 in amino acids: CSASAGQGMMATEAFF. As DNA, the CDR3 is TGCAGTGCTAGTGCGGGACAGGGAATGATGGCCACTGAAGCTTTCTTT.

Only a few counts were recorded for this clonotype. The DNA for the CDR3 is TGTGCCAGCAGCCAAGGATGGGACAGGGGTCGAGATACGCAGTATTTT. The encoded protein is CASSQGWDRGRDTQYF. The V call is TRBV14, the J call TRBJ2-3; 10 positions match TRBD1. CDR1 and CDR2 from the germline V gene are SGHDN and FVKESK. CDR3 length: 16 amino acids. V gave up 1 base and J gave up 5 bases; unmatched junction bases: 6.